These 31 T cell receptor beta chains share one sample of origin, sequenced in a study of OX40 agonist ivuxolimab in advanced cancers. Data came from immunoSEQ multiplex PCR; TCRdb stores just in-frame clones and leaves some out. The data contain about 90,000 clones, more than 80% of them singletons. The sequencing used CD4+ or CD8+ T cells sorted from blood, collected in a trial of the OX40 agonist ivuxolimab. The receptor source for this set is an adult with an advanced solid tumor such as melanoma, head and neck, liver or kidney cancer.

This chain uses TRBV28 with TRBJ2-5; D is unresolved. Trimming pared 3 bases from V and 1 base from J, leaving 6 bases between. This CDR3 has 13 residues. Germline CDR1 reads MDHEN; CDR2 reads SYDVKM. The CDR3: CASSFASQETQYF. The CDR3 region has the DNA TGTGCCAGCAGTTTTGCGTCCCAAGAGACCCAGTACTTC.

The rearrangement uses TRBV6-4 and TRBJ2-1; 7 nucleotides align to TRBD2. This CDR3 region has 15 residues. Germline V gene data show CDR1 as MRHNA and CDR2 as SNTAGT. Losses at the gene ends were 2 bases for V and 5 bases for J; bases not matched to a gene: 6. This CDR3 is CASSDRREPNNEQFF. For the CDR3, the DNA is TGTGCCAGCAGTGACAGGCGGGAGCCCAACAATGAGCAGTTCTTC.

CDR3 DNA sequence: TGTGCCAGCAGCGGACTCGGGTTTGACAATGGCTACACCTTC. Residues: CASSGLGFDNGYTF. This chain links TRBV7-9 with TRBJ1-2, with D uncertain. Per germline, CDR1 SEHNR and CDR2 FQNEAQ (reference sequence). Deletions cut 5 bases from V and 6 bases from J, with 16 bases between. This CDR3 has 14 amino acids. The full variable domain, with the rest looked up from reference TRBV7-9 and TRBJ1-2, is DTGVSQNPRHKITKRGQNVTFRCDPISEHNRLYWYRQTLGQGPEFLTYFQNEAQLEKSRLLSDRFSAERPKGSFSTLEIQRTEQGDSAMYLCASSGLGFDNGYTFGSGTRLTVV.

This chain's CDR3 is CASSLLRGHQGTDTQYF. In DNA, the CDR3 is TGTGCCAGCAGTTTATTAAGGGGACACCAGGGCACAGATACGCAGTATTTT. The chain combines TRBV27 with TRBJ2-3; perhaps TRBD1 as D (6 bases). Between the trimmed V and J ends, which lost 1 base and 1 base, there was a span of 15 bases. Per the germline V gene, CDR1 is MNHEY and CDR2 is SMNVEV (reference sequence). The CDR3 consists of 17 residues.

The genes are TRBV11-2 and TRBJ1-1; D possibly corresponds to TRBD1 (5 bases). Germline CDR1 is SGHAT and CDR2 is FQNNGV. The length of the CDR3 is 13 residues. Trimming stripped 6 bases from V and 6 bases from J, with 14 bases between. The CDR3 loop reads CASRKTAGSEAFF. The CDR3 DNA sequence: TGTGCCAGCAGAAAAACCGCAGGGTCTGAAGCTTTCTTT.

The chain recombines TRBV4-1 with TRBJ2-7; 7 positions match TRBD1. The CDR3 is 15 amino acids. With V trimmed by 3 bases and J by 5 bases, 10 bases remained unmatched. The germline gives CDR1 MGHRA, CDR2 YSYEKL. The DNA for the CDR3 is TGCGCCAGCAGCCAGGAACAGGGGTCTGGCGACGAGCAGTACTTC. Encoded protein: CASSQEQGSGDEQYF.

This clone showed up just a few times. The chain has TRBV10-3 and TRBJ1-3; maybe TRBD1 (5 bases). Germline values: CDR1 ENHRY, CDR2 SYGVKD. Trimming shortened V by 0 bases and J by 0 bases, and 9 bases separated the two germline ends. The CDR3 loop spans 16 amino acids. The DNA for the CDR3 is TGTGCCATCAGTGAGTCGGGGGGGAACTCTGGAAACACCATATATTTT. Amino acids: CAISESGGNSGNTIYF.

The chain has TRBV11-1 and TRBJ2-1, with D possibly being TRBD1 (5 bases). Per germline, CDR1 SGHAT and CDR2 FQDESV (reference sequence). Trimming left V 2 bases short and J 10 bases short, with 12 bases between. The CDR3 runs to 13 residues. The CDR3 protein is CASSLMDMGEQFF. The CDR3, as DNA: TGTGCCAGCAGCTTAATGGACATGGGAGAGCAGTTCTTC. Looking up the rest from reference TRBV11-1 and TRBJ2-1 gives the full variable domain: EAEVAQSPRYKITEKSQAVAFWCDPISGHATLYWYRQILGQGPELLVQFQDESVVDDSQLPKDRFSAERLKGVDSTLKIQPAELGDSAMYLCASSLMDMGEQFFGPGTRLTVL.

The rearrangement uses TRBV7-3 and TRBJ2-7; perhaps D is TRBD1 or TRBD2 (6 bases each). The CDR3 is 15 amino acids. Germline values: CDR1 SGHTA, CDR2 FQGTGA. V was clipped by 3 bases and J by 0 bases, with 12 bases between them. CDR3 bases: TGTGCCAGCAGCTTCTACGGGGGCAGCTCCTACGAGCAGTACTTC. It translates to CASSFYGGSSYEQYF.

This rearrangement joins TRBV5-1 to TRBJ1-1; 8 nucleotides agree with TRBD1. This CDR3 comprises 14 residues. With 1 base clipped from V and 6 bases from J, the junction kept 5 bases outside the gene matches. Germline V CDR1 and CDR2: SGHRS, YFSETQ. The CDR3 loop is CASSLTTGVPEAFF. The DNA for the CDR3 is TGCGCCAGCAGCTTGACGACAGGGGTCCCTGAAGCTTTCTTT.

The chain joins TRBV27 to TRBJ1-2; TRBD1 matches 9 bases. Germline V gene lookup returns CDR1 MNHEY and CDR2 SMNVEV (reference sequence). The CDR3 runs 16 residues. V was clipped by 5 bases and J by 4 bases; unmatched bases: 11. This chain's CDR3 is CASSLWGDRVPYGYTF. CDR3 in DNA: TGTGCCAGCAGTCTTTGGGGGGACAGGGTTCCCTATGGCTACACCTTC.

This clone was counted a single time. V and J are TRBV7-9 and TRBJ1-1; D remains unclear. The CDR3 is made up of 15 amino acids. Germline-derived CDR1 and CDR2 are SEHNR and FQNEAQ (reference sequence). V lost 2 bases and J lost 3, with 13 bases in between. In nucleotides, the CDR3 is TGTGCCAGCAGCTTATACGAGATTTCCTACACTGAAGCTTTCTTT. Its protein product is CASSLYEISYTEAFF.

The count of this clone is one. This rearrangement joins TRBV5-1 to TRBJ2-7, with 9 bases identical to TRBD2. Trimming took 3 bases from V and 4 from J; bases not matched to a gene: 8. Germline V gene sequence: CDR1 SGHRS, CDR2 YFSETQ. The CDR3 contains 15 residues. The CDR3 bases are TGCGCCAGCAGCTCGCGGGAGGGGAGGAATTACGAGCAGTACTTC. This encodes CASSSREGRNYEQYF.

The chain uses TRBV14 and TRBJ2-5, with D tentatively TRBD2 (6 bases). The J call may be incorrect, as the DNA end agrees better with TRBJ2-7. The CDR3 has 14 residues. Germline CDR1 reads SGHDN; CDR2 reads FVKESK. In DNA form, the CDR3 reads TGTGCCAGCAGCCAAGACGCGGGGAACTACGAGCAGTACTTC. This gives the protein CASSQDAGNYEQYF.

The rearrangement joins TRBV6-1 to TRBJ1-2; D might be TRBD1 (6 bases). Germline V CDR1 and CDR2: MNHNS, SASEGT. Trimming left V 6 bases short and J 0 bases short, with 11 bases between. The CDR3 is 14 amino acids. The CDR3 DNA reads as TGTGCCAGCAGGAGGGACATCGCTAACTATGGCTACACCTTC. Translated, it gives CASRRDIANYGYTF.

The chain joins TRBV10-3 to TRBJ2-1; D possibly corresponds to TRBD2 (7 bases). V was cut by 7 bases and J by 8 bases, with 12 bases left in between. The CDR3 has 12 amino acids. Per the germline V gene, CDR1 is ENHRY and CDR2 is SYGVKD. CDR3 protein: CAITGGLDEQFF. The CDR3 nucleotides read TGTGCCATCACGGGGGGCCTCGATGAGCAGTTCTTC.

The chain uses TRBV27 and TRBJ2-7, with TRBD2 as a possible D gene (6 bases). The length of the CDR3 is 12 residues. Germline CDR1 is MNHEY and CDR2 is SMNVEV (reference sequence). The V gene lost 5 bases and the J gene lost 4 bases, with 9 bases spanning the gap. CDR3 coding DNA: TGTGCCAGCAGTCTCGGGGGTTACGAGCAGTACTTC. It translates to CASSLGGYEQYF.

The chain employs TRBV4-2 and TRBJ1-1, with D perhaps TRBD1 (5 bases). This CDR3 has 14 amino acids. V lost 2 bases to trimming and J lost 2 bases, with 9 bases between them. Germline V CDR1 and CDR2: LGHNA, YNFKEQ. CDR3 sequence reads: CASSQIGENTEAFF. DNA of the CDR3: TGTGCCAGCAGCCAAATAGGGGAAAACACTGAAGCTTTCTTT.

The genes are TRBV30 and TRBJ2-1; 7 nucleotides match TRBD1. CDR1 and CDR2 (germline): GTSNPN, SVGIG (reference sequence). This CDR3 region has 14 residues. V lost 3 bases, J lost 5 bases, and 7 bases stayed unmatched. CDR3: CAWSRTGLNNEQFF. The CDR3 DNA reads TGTGCCTGGAGCCGGACAGGCCTTAACAATGAGCAGTTCTTC. The full variable domain, its missing parts supplied by reference TRBV30 and TRBJ2-1, is SQTIHQWPATLVQPVGSPLSLECTVEGTSNPNLYWYRQAAGRGLQLLFYSVGIGQISSEVPQNLSASRPQDRQFILSSKKLLLSDSGFYLCAWSRTGLNNEQFFGPGTRLTVL.

The chain links TRBV5-1 to TRBJ2-7; TRBD1 agrees at 8 bases. The length of the CDR3 is 14 residues. Germline CDR1 SGHRS, CDR2 YFSETQ. V was pared by 3 bases and J by 5 bases, with 7 bases of the junction left unmatched. The CDR3: CASSYGQGYDEQYF. CDR3 nucleotides: TGCGCCAGCAGCTACGGACAGGGTTATGACGAGCAGTACTTC.

This clone was seen only once. This chain joins TRBV4-2 and TRBJ2-7; D remains ambiguous. Germline V gene lookup returns CDR1 LGHNA and CDR2 YNFKEQ. There are 14 residues in the CDR3. Trimming cost V 3 bases and J 2 bases, with 11 bases left between them. The CDR3 here is CASSQAQMTYEQYF. CDR3 in DNA: TGTGCCAGCAGCCAGGCGCAGATGACCTACGAGCAGTACTTC.

The J gene is TRBJ2-1, the V gene TRBV27, with D uncertain. The CDR3 is made up of 13 amino acids. Trimming removed 8 bases from V and 2 bases from J, with 10 bases in between. CDR1 is MNHEY, CDR2 SMNVEV, per germline (reference sequence). The CDR3 nucleotides are TGTGCCAGCGGCCAGTCTACCTACAATGAGCAGTTCTTC. Protein product: CASGQSTYNEQFF.

The chain has TRBV6-1 and TRBJ2-5; 7 nucleotides agree with TRBD2. The germline CDR1 and CDR2 sequences are MNHNS and SASEGT. CDR3 length equals 15 residues. Trimming removed 3 bases from V and 5 bases from J; junction bases left unmatched: 9. DNA of the CDR3: TGTGCCAGCAGTGATGATGGGAGGGCCAGGGAGACCCAGTACTTC. Protein sequence: CASSDDGRARETQYF.

V usage is TRBV27 and J usage is TRBJ2-2; D is possibly TRBD1 or TRBD2 (5 bases each). The V end lost 2 bases, the J end lost 7 bases, and 11 bases lay between the germline ends. Germline CDR1 reads MNHEY; CDR2 reads SMNVEV (reference sequence). This CDR3 is built from 14 residues. The CDR3 bases are TGTGCCAGCAGTTTAACTAGGGGTATCGGGGAGCTGTTTTTT. Protein product: CASSLTRGIGELFF.

The chain uses TRBV7-9 and TRBJ2-1; perhaps TRBD2 as D (6 bases). From germline, CDR1 is SEHNR and CDR2 FQNEAQ (reference sequence). V was pared by 7 bases and J by 4 bases, with 11 bases between. The CDR3 is 13 amino acids. CDR3 sequence: CASTIGGYNEQFF. The CDR3 region has the DNA TGTGCCAGCACCATAGGAGGGTACAATGAGCAGTTCTTC.

As regards this clone: A read error may produce the germline difference seen at one junction end. The V gene is TRBV7-7, the J gene TRBJ2-1; D tentatively fits TRBD1 or TRBD2 (6 bases each). The CDR3 is made up of 14 amino acids. Looked up from germline, CDR1 is SSHAT and CDR2 is FNYEAQ (reference sequence). The CDR3 loop reads CASSLDRTTDEQFF. CDR3 bases: TGTGCTAGCAGCTTAGACAGGACTACGGATGAGCAGTTCTTC.

This chain joins TRBV11-2 and TRBJ1-2, with 12 bases identical to TRBD1. CDR1 and CDR2 from the germline V gene are SGHAT and FQNNGV. V was pared by 2 bases and J by 7 bases, with 5 bases of the junction left unmatched. The CDR3 has 15 amino acids. The CDR3 sequence: CASSLTGTGGFGYTF. Here the CDR3 DNA reads TGTGCCAGCAGCTTAACCGGGACAGGGGGCTTTGGCTACACCTTC.

V is TRBV7-2 and J is TRBJ2-6; D not certain. Per germline, CDR1 SGHTA and CDR2 FQGNSA. CDR3 length: 15 residues. V was shortened by 5 bases and J by 4 bases, with 12 bases between the two germline ends. CDR3 DNA sequence: TGTGCCAGCAGCCTCAGGTTTGCCGGGGCCAACGTCCTGACTTTC. This codes for CASSLRFAGANVLTF.

The gene calls are TRBV6-5 and TRBJ2-2, with D unresolved. The CDR3 extends over 12 amino acids. Germline V CDR1 and CDR2: MNHEY, SVGAGI. Trimming left V 1 base short and J 3 bases short, with 0 bases between. CDR3 in amino acids: CASSYYTGELFF. The CDR3 coding sequence is TGTGCCAGCAGTTACTACACCGGGGAGCTGTTTTTT.

The chain links TRBV9 to TRBJ2-1, with TRBD1 matching 8 bases. CDR3 length equals 13 residues. CDR1 SGDLS and CDR2 YYNGEE come from the germline V gene. The ends lost 2 bases at V and 10 bases at J; junction bases unmatched: 5. The CDR3 nucleotides are TGTGCCAGCAGCGTGACAGGGGCTGGGGAGCAGTTCTTC. It translates to CASSVTGAGEQFF. Full variable domain (outside the CDR3, taken from reference TRBV9 and TRBJ2-1): DSGVTQTPKHLITATGQRVTLRCSPRSGDLSVYWYQQSLDQGLQFLIQYYNGEERAKGNILERFSAQQFPDLHSELNLSSLELGDSALYFCASSVTGAGEQFFGPGTRLTVL.

The CDR3 reads CATSRDRGVYEQYF. The CDR3 coding sequence is TGTGCCACCAGCAGAGACAGGGGTGTTTACGAGCAGTACTTC. The genes are TRBV15 and TRBJ2-7, with D possibly matching TRBD1 (6 bases). The germline CDR1 and CDR2 sequences are LNHNV and YYDKDF (reference sequence). CDR3 length equals 14 residues. Deletions cut 0 bases from V and 4 bases from J, with 10 bases between.